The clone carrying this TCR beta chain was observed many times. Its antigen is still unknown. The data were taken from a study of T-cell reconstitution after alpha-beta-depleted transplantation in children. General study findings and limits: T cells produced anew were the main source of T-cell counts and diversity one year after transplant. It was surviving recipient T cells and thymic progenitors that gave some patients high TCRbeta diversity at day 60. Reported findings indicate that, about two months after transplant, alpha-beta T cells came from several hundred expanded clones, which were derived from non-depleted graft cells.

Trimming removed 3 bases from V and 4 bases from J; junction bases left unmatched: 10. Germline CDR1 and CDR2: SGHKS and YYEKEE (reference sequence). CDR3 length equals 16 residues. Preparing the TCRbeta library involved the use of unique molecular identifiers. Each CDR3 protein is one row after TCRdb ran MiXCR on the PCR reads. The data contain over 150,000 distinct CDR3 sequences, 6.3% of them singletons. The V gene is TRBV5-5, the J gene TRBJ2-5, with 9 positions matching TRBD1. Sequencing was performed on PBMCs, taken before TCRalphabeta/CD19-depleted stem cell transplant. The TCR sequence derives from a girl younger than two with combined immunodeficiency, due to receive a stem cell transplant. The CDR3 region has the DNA TGTGCCAGCAGCTCCACCGGGACAGGGTACAGAGAGACCCAGTACTTC. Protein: CASSSTGTGYRETQYF.